This T cell receptor beta chain derives from a study of blood T cell repertoires in COVID-19. The overall study: Sample material is recorded as cDNA or gDNA derived from T cells, B-cell-depleted T cells, or PBMCs.

The data were produced by immunoSEQ multiplex PCR, yet TCRdb's version contains in-frame clones alone and is incomplete. The profile shows 43,000 or so clones, roughly 85% of them singletons. V was pared by 0 bases and J by 1 base, with 11 bases between. Germline V gene sequence: CDR1 SGDLS, CDR2 YYNGEE. The length of the CDR3 is 16 residues. The sample consisted of peripheral blood. The sequence was obtained from a man aged 55 to 70 with active COVID-19. V gene TRBV9 combines with J gene TRBJ2-1, with D unresolved. The CDR3 reads CASSVAGGSSYNEQFF. The CDR3 nucleotides are TGTGCCAGCAGCGTAGCTGGCGGTTCGTCCTACAATGAGCAGTTCTTC.